A single sample is the source of the 27 T cell receptor beta chains below, sequenced in a study of shared clonotypes between healthy human individuals. Libraries were prepared by immunoSEQ multiplex PCR; TCRdb keeps only in-frame clonotypes and omits some of them. The data contain about 680,000 clones, less than 80% of them singletons. Sequencing was carried out using memory CD4+ T cells sorted from blood. The sample's subset: CD45RA-negative fraction. Receptors were obtained from a woman aged 25 to 39 in good health.

Only a few counts were recorded for this clone. The chain links TRBV4-2 to TRBJ1-2, with 7 bases matching TRBD1. The CDR3 sequence is 14 residues long. Germline V lookup: CDR1 LGHNA, CDR2 YNFKEQ. Losses at the gene ends were 3 bases for V and 4 bases for J; bases not matched to a gene: 5. This CDR3 is CASSQMTGSYGYTF. The CDR3 coding sequence is TGTGCCAGCAGCCAGATGACAGGGAGCTATGGCTACACCTTC.

The rearrangement links TRBV28 to TRBJ2-7, with 13 bases lining up with TRBD2. Unmatched junction bases numbered 3, after V lost 5 bases and J lost 2 bases. The germline V gene encodes CDR1 MDHEN and CDR2 SYDVKM. This CDR3 spans 15 amino acids. CDR3 sequence: CASSLGLAGAYEQYF. The CDR3 coding sequence is TGTGCCAGCAGTCTTGGACTAGCGGGAGCCTACGAGCAGTACTTC.

The chain recombines TRBV28 with TRBJ1-2; 7 bases line up with TRBD1. Germline V CDR1 and CDR2: MDHEN, SYDVKM. V was clipped by 6 bases and J by 12 bases; unmatched bases: 13. This CDR3 spans 13 amino acids. The CDR3 DNA reads TGTGCCAGCAGCGTTGAGGAGGGGGCTCGGAACACCTTC. This sequence encodes CASSVEEGARNTF.

CDR3 in DNA: TGCGCCAGCAGCCCCACGACAGGGTCAGGTCAGCCCCAGCATTTT. It encodes CASSPTTGSGQPQHF. The chain couples TRBV5-1 to TRBJ1-5; TRBD1 matches 7 bases. The CDR3 extends over 15 amino acids. Germline CDR1 is SGHRS and CDR2 is YFSETQ. The J segment lost 6 bases and the V segment lost 4 bases, leaving 10 bases of the junction unmatched.

The gene calls are TRBV29-1 and TRBJ2-3, with D tentatively TRBD2 (6 bases). Trimming took 6 bases from V and 4 from J, leaving 14 bases between them. The CDR3 has 13 amino acids. Germline V gives CDR1 SQVTM, CDR2 ANQGSEA. The CDR3 coding sequence is TGCAGCGTCGGGACTGAGAGGGCAGATACGCAGTATTTT. Amino acid sequence: CSVGTERADTQYF.

The genes are TRBV5-6 and TRBJ2-1, with TRBD1 as a possible D gene (6 bases). The CDR3 extends over 18 amino acids. Germline assignment: CDR1 SGHDT and CDR2 YYEEEE. V was trimmed by 0 bases and J by 2 bases, leaving 18 bases between them. The CDR3 spells CASSLEVRQGRTYNEQFF. CDR3 bases: TGTGCCAGCAGCTTGGAGGTCCGGCAGGGGAGAACCTACAATGAGCAGTTCTTC. Supplemented by reference TRBV5-6 and TRBJ2-1, the full variable domain reads DAGVTQSPTHLIKTRGQQVTLRCSPKSGHDTVSWYQQALGQGPQFIFQYYEEEERQRGNFPDRFSGHQFPNYSSELNVNALLLGDSALYLCASSLEVRQGRTYNEQFFGPGTRLTVL.

This sequence joins TRBV5-6 and TRBJ2-1; TRBD2 agrees at 7 bases. The J segment lost 0 bases and the V segment lost 4 bases, leaving 4 bases of the junction unmatched. The CDR3 covers 15 residues. Germline CDR1 and CDR2: SGHDT and YYEEEE. The CDR3 sequence is CASSRSGNSYNEQFF. The CDR3 DNA reads TGTGCCAGCAGCAGAAGCGGGAACTCCTACAATGAGCAGTTCTTC.

The rearrangement joins TRBV7-2 to TRBJ2-2; D possibly corresponds to TRBD2 (6 bases). Germline CDR1 reads SGHTA; CDR2 reads FQGNSA. The length of the CDR3 is 16 residues. V was shortened by 2 bases and J by 0 bases, with 10 bases between the two germline ends. CDR3: CASSLLSGPNTGELFF. CDR3 in DNA: TGTGCCAGCAGCTTATTAAGCGGGCCGAACACCGGGGAGCTGTTTTTT.

This chain uses TRBV5-1 with TRBJ1-2; D possibly corresponds to TRBD1 (5 bases). The germline V gene has CDR1 SGHRS and CDR2 YFSETQ. The CDR3 covers 14 residues. V lost 4 bases, J lost 0 bases, and 10 bases lay in between. The CDR3 DNA follows: TGCGCCAGCAGCCAACAGGAAGCTAACTATGGCTACACCTTC. This encodes CASSQQEANYGYTF.

V and J are TRBV11-2 and TRBJ2-3, with TRBD1 matching 11 bases. The CDR3 is 16 amino acids. Per the germline V gene, CDR1 is SGHAT and CDR2 is FQNNGV. Trimming at V came to 2 bases and at J to 3 bases, leaving 4 bases not matched to a gene. CDR3 region: CASSLSGTGGTDTQYF. CDR3 DNA sequence: TGTGCCAGCAGCTTATCCGGGACAGGGGGTACAGATACGCAGTATTTT. Full variable domain (outside the CDR3, taken from reference TRBV11-2 and TRBJ2-3): EAGVAQSPRYKIIEKRQSVAFWCNPISGHATLYWYQQILGQGPKLLIQFQNNGVVDDSQLPKDRFSAERLKGVDSTLKIQPAKLEDSAVYLCASSLSGTGGTDTQYFGPGTRLTVL.

V and J are TRBV28 and TRBJ2-4; the D is unclear. Trimming stripped 6 bases from V and 0 bases from J, with 12 bases between. The CDR3 runs to 15 residues. Germline V gene data show CDR1 as MDHEN and CDR2 as SYDVKM. CDR3: CASRGGGVAKNIQYF. CDR3 coding DNA: TGTGCCAGCAGGGGCGGCGGAGTAGCCAAAAACATTCAGTACTTC.

This chain connects TRBV2 to TRBJ2-7, with a weak D call TRBD2 (5 bases). The CDR3 totals 11 residues. In germline, CDR1 is SNHLY, CDR2 FYNNEI. V was clipped by 7 bases and J by 11 bases, with 15 bases between them. This CDR3 reads CASTKWVREYF. The CDR3 region has the DNA TGTGCCAGCACAAAATGGGTGCGGGAGTACTTC. Full variable domain (missing parts from reference TRBV2 and TRBJ2-7): EPEVTQTPSHQVTQMGQEVILRCVPISNHLYFYWYRQILGQKVEFLVSFYNNEISEKSEIFDDQFSVERPDGSNFTLKIRSTKLEDSAMYFCASTKWVREYFGPGTRLTVT.

With respect to this clone: The junction shows a germline mismatch at one end, possibly a read error. This chain uses TRBV7-9 with TRBJ2-7; TRBD2 matches at 7 bases. This CDR3 comprises 15 residues. In germline, CDR1 is SEHNR, CDR2 FQNEAQ (reference sequence). The CDR3 DNA reads as TGTGCCAGCAGCCGGCCGGGACTAAGCTCCCACGAGCAGTACTTC. The encoded protein is CASSRPGLSSHEQYF.

The chain couples TRBV19 to TRBJ1-1; TRBD1 is a possible D gene (5 bases). With 4 bases removed from V and 11 bases from J, the gap between germline ends came to 14 bases. The CDR3 totals 12 residues. CDR1 and CDR2 from the germline V gene are LNHDA and SQIVND (reference sequence). The CDR3 protein is CASSTQMNRAFF. Here the CDR3 DNA reads TGTGCCAGTAGTACTCAAATGAACAGGGCTTTCTTT.

V and J are TRBV27 and TRBJ1-5; 7 positions agree with TRBD1. Germline V gene data show CDR1 as MNHEY and CDR2 as SMNVEV (reference sequence). The V gene end was trimmed by 6 bases and the J gene end by 3 bases; junction bases not matched to a gene: 5. There are 14 residues in the CDR3. The CDR3 sequence: CASRQQGTNQPQHF. The CDR3 bases are TGTGCCAGCAGGCAACAGGGGACCAATCAGCCCCAGCATTTT.

V and J are TRBV28 and TRBJ2-5; tentative D call: TRBD1 (5 bases). The V gene's germline CDR1 is MDHEN and CDR2 SYDVKM. CDR3 length: 14 residues. V was trimmed by 7 bases and J by 5 bases, leaving 17 bases between them. The CDR3 DNA sequence: TGTGCCAGCAAAGGACACCTAGGTTGGGAGACCCAGTACTTC. Protein product: CASKGHLGWETQYF.

The chain couples TRBV19 to TRBJ1-2; unclear D gene. CDR1 is LNHDA, CDR2 SQIVND, per germline (reference sequence). The V gene lost 3 bases and the J gene lost 4 bases, with 15 bases spanning the gap. CDR3 length: 15 residues. The CDR3 here is CASSISSHRGYGYTF. The CDR3 coding sequence is TGTGCCAGTAGTATTTCCTCCCACAGAGGCTATGGCTACACCTTC.

This chain uses TRBV25-1 with TRBJ2-1; TRBD1 agrees at 7 bases. Germline V gene lookup returns CDR1 MGHDK and CDR2 SYGVNS. J gave up 2 bases and V 3 bases, and 10 bases lay outside the gene matches. This CDR3 is 17 amino acids long. CDR3 bases: TGTGCCAGCAGTGAGACCCGGCAGGACAGGACCTACAATGAGCAGTTCTTC. Protein sequence: CASSETRQDRTYNEQFF. The whole variable domain, remainder taken from reference TRBV25-1 and TRBJ2-1, is EADIYQTPRYLVIGTGKKITLECSQTMGHDKMYWYQQDPGMELHLIHYSYGVNSTEKGDLSSESTVSRIRTEHFPLTLESARPSHTSQYLCASSETRQDRTYNEQFFGPGTRLTVL.

The chain uses TRBV7-8 and TRBJ2-5, with D perhaps matching TRBD1 (6 bases). Trimming shortened V by 5 bases and J by 4 bases, and 11 bases separated the two germline ends. Germline V CDR1 and CDR2: SGHVS, FQNEAQ. This CDR3 comprises 13 residues. This CDR3 reads CASSRQDRETQYF. DNA for the CDR3: TGTGCCAGCAGCCGACAGGATCGAGAGACCCAGTACTTC.

Only one count was recorded for this clone. The chain's CDR3 is CASSSSGTGGYEQYF. CDR3 in DNA: TGTGCCAGCTCTTCCTCCGGGACAGGGGGCTACGAGCAGTACTTC. J is TRBJ2-7 and V is TRBV18, with 11 nucleotides matching TRBD1. The V gene's germline CDR1 is KGHSH and CDR2 LQKENI. This CDR3 is 15 amino acids long. With V trimmed by 6 bases and J by 3 bases, 7 bases remained unmatched. Variable domain in full (rest from reference TRBV18 and TRBJ2-7): NAGVMQNPRHLVRRRGQEARLRCSPMKGHSHVYWYRQLPEEGLKFMVYLQKENIIDESGMPKERFSAEFPKEGPSILRIQQVVRGDSAAYFCASSSSGTGGYEQYFGPGTRLTVT.

V usage is TRBV10-3 and J usage is TRBJ1-4; TRBD1 is a possible D gene (6 bases). Germline V gene data show CDR1 as ENHRY and CDR2 as SYGVKD. V was shortened by 11 bases and J by 4 bases, with 14 bases between the two germline ends. The CDR3 is 13 residues long. The CDR3 is CAASGASNEKLFF. The CDR3 nucleotides are TGTGCCGCTTCAGGGGCAAGTAATGAAAAACTGTTTTTT.

This chain uses TRBV2 with TRBJ1-2; 11 nucleotides align to TRBD1. Germline V gene lookup returns CDR1 SNHLY and CDR2 FYNNEI. V lost 6 bases to trimming and J lost 4 bases; unmatched junction nucleotides: 13. The length of the CDR3 is 17 residues. The CDR3 bases are TGTGCCAGCAGGGGAGGGACAGGGGGGAAAGGTGCCTATGGCTACACCTTC. This translates into CASRGGTGGKGAYGYTF.

The chain links TRBV2 to TRBJ2-5, with 7 bases fitting TRBD1. Losses at the gene ends were 7 bases for V and 4 bases for J; bases not matched to a gene: 3. This CDR3 is built from 12 residues. The germline CDR1 and CDR2 sequences are SNHLY and FYNNEI. The CDR3, as DNA: TGTGCCAGCAAGGCAGGGGGAGAGACCCAGTACTTC. As protein: CASKAGGETQYF.

V is TRBV10-1 and J is TRBJ1-4; TRBD1 is a possible D gene (5 bases). The V end was cut by 10 bases, the J end by 7 bases, with 22 bases between. CDR3 length: 15 amino acids. Looked up from germline, CDR1 is WNHNN and CDR2 is SYGVQD (reference sequence). DNA for the CDR3: TGCGCCACCCCGGGACGGTCAGTTTGGTTTGAAAAACTGTTTTTT. Encoded protein: CATPGRSVWFEKLFF.

The CDR3 coding sequence is TGTGCCAGCAGTTCTAGCACAGATACGCAGTATTTT. Encoded protein: CASSSSTDTQYF. The chain recombines TRBV6-5 with TRBJ2-3; no reliable D call. The V gene lost 4 bases and the J gene lost 0 bases, with 2 bases spanning the gap. Germline V gives CDR1 MNHEY, CDR2 SVGAGI. This CDR3 is 12 amino acids long.

Only a few counts were recorded for this clone. The chain is built from TRBV5-6 and TRBJ2-5, with D uncertain. The CDR3 is 13 residues long. The V and J ends lost 4 bases and 5 bases respectively, with 12 bases between them. The V gene's germline CDR1 is SGHDT and CDR2 YYEEEE. CDR3 loop: CASSSYMEETQYF. CDR3 DNA: TGTGCCAGCAGCAGCTACATGGAGGAGACCCAGTACTTC.

CDR3 in DNA: TGTGCCAGCAAGGGGAGGGGGCGCCTAGCCGAAGCTTTCTTT. It translates to CASKGRGRLAEAFF. This chain joins TRBV27 and TRBJ1-1; 7 nucleotides agree with TRBD1. J was trimmed by 8 bases and V by 7 bases; bases with no gene match: 13. Germline V lookup: CDR1 MNHEY, CDR2 SMNVEV (reference sequence). The CDR3 runs to 14 residues.